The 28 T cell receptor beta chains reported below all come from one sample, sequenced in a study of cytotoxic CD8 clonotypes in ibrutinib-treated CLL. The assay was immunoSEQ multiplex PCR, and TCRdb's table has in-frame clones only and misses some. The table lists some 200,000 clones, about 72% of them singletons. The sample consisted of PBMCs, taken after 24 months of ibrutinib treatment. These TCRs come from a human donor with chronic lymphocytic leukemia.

CDR3 bases: TGTGCCAGCAGCAGGAGAGAAGGGAATGAAAAACTGTTTTTT. It encodes CASSRREGNEKLFF. This chain joins TRBV7-9 and TRBJ1-4, with D hard to call. Trimming removed 5 bases at V and 5 bases at J, with 12 bases between. This CDR3 has 14 amino acids. The germline V gene has CDR1 SEHNR and CDR2 FQNEAQ (reference sequence).

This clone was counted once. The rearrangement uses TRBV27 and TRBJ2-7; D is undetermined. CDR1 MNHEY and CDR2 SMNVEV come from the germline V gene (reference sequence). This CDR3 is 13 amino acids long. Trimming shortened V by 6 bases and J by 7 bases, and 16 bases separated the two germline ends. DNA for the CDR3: TGTGCCAGCAGCCAACGGCGCCTCGGGGAGCAGTACTTC. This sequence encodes CASSQRRLGEQYF.

Written as DNA, the CDR3 is TGTGCCAGCAGCTTGGCCGGTAGATACAATGAGCAGTTCTTC. It specifies CASSLAGRYNEQFF. The rearrangement joins TRBV5-7 to TRBJ2-1; D not resolved. TRBV5-7 is flagged as an ORF with uncertain function. V was pared by 0 bases and J by 4 bases, with 8 bases between. This CDR3 is 14 amino acids long.

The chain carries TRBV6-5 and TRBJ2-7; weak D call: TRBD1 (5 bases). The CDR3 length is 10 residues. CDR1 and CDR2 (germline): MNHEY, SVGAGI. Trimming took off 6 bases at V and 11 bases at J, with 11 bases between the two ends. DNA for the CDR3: TGTGCCAGCAGAGCTGGGGCCGAGTACTTC. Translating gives CASRAGAEYF.

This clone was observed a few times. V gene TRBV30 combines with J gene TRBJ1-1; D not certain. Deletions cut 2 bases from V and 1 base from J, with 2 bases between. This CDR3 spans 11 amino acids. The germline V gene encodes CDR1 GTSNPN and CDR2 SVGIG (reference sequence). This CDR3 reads CAWSWNTEAFF. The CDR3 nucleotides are TGTGCCTGGAGTTGGAACACTGAAGCTTTCTTT.

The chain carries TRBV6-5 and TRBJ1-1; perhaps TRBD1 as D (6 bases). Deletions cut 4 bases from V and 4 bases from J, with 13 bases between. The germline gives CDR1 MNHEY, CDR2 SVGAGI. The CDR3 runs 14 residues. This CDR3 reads CASSSLGASTEAFF. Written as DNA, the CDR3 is TGTGCCAGCAGTTCTCTGGGGGCGAGCACTGAAGCTTTCTTT.

This CDR3 is CASTEGGYSNQPQHF. CDR3 DNA sequence: TGTGCCAGCACCGAGGGAGGCTATAGCAATCAGCCCCAGCATTTT. The chain couples TRBV2 to TRBJ1-5; the D is unclear. Looked up from germline, CDR1 is SNHLY and CDR2 is FYNNEI. The CDR3 extends over 15 amino acids. V shed 7 bases and J shed 0 bases, with 13 bases lying between them.

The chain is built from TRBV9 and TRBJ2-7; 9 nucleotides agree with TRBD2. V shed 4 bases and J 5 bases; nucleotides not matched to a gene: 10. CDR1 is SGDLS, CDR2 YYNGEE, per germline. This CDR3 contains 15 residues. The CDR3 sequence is CASSLWREGLHEQYF. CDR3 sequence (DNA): TGTGCCAGCAGCTTATGGCGGGAGGGCCTTCACGAGCAGTACTTC.

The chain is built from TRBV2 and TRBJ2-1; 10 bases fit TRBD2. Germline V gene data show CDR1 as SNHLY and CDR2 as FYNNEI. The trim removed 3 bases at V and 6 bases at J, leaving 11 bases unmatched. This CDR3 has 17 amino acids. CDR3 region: CASSDFGPGLAINEQFF. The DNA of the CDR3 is TGTGCCAGCAGTGATTTTGGCCCGGGACTAGCGATCAATGAGCAGTTCTTC.

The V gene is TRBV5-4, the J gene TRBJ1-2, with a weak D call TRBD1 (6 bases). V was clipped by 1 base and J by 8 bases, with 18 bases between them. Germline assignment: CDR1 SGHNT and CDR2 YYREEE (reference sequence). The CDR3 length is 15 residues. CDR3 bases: TGTGCCAGCAGCTTGTTGGTAGGGGGGCGCGGAGGCTACACCTTC. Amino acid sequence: CASSLLVGGRGGYTF.

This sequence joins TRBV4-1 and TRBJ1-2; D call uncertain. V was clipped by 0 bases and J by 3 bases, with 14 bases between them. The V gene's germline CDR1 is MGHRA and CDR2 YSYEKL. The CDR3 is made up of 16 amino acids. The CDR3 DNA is TGCGCCAGCAGCCAAGAGTGGCAGCGTTTCCACTATGGCTACACCTTC. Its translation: CASSQEWQRFHYGYTF.

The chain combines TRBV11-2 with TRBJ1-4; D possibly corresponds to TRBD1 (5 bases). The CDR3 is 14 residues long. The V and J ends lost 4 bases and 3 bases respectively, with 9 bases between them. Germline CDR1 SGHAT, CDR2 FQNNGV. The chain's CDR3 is CASSWGVANEKLFF. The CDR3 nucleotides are TGTGCCAGCAGCTGGGGGGTGGCTAATGAAAAACTGTTTTTT.

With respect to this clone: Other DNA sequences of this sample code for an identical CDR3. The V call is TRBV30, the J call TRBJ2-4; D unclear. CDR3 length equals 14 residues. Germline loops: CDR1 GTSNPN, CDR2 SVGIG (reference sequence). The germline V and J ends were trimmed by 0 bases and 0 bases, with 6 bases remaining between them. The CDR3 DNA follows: TGTGCCTGGAGTGTAGCGCTAGCCAAAAACATTCAGTACTTC. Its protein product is CAWSVALAKNIQYF.

CDR3 sequence reads: CASSNGLGSYEQYF. In nucleotides, the CDR3 is TGTGCCAGCAGCAACGGACTTGGCTCCTACGAGCAGTACTTC. The genes are TRBV5-4 and TRBJ2-7; weak D call: TRBD2 (5 bases). The CDR3 has 14 amino acids. Germline V CDR1 and CDR2: SGHNT, YYREEE (reference sequence). Trimming pared 4 bases from V and 0 bases from J, leaving 11 bases between.

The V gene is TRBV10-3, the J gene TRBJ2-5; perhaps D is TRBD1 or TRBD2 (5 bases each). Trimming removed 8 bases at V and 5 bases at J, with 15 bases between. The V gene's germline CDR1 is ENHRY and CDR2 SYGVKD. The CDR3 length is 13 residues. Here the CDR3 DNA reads TGTGCCATCGGAGCGTTTCGGGGCGAGACCCAGTACTTC. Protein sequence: CAIGAFRGETQYF.

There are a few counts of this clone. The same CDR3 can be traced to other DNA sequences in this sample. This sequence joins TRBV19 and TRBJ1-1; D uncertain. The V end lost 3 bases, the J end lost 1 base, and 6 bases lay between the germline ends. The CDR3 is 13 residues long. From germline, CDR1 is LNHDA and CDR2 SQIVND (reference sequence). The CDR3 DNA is TGTGCCAGTAGTATGTTTGGGAACACTGAAGCTTTCTTT. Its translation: CASSMFGNTEAFF.

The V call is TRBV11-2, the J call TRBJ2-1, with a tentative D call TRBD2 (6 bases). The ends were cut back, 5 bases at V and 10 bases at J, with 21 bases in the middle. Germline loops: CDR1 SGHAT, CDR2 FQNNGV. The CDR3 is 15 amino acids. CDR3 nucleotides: TGTGCCAGCAGCAAGGGCGGACTATCCTGGGGGGAGCAGTTCTTC. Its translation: CASSKGGLSWGEQFF.

CDR3 nucleotide sequence: TGTGCCAGCAGTCTAGGACTAGCAGCAACCACAGATACGCAGTATTTT. Its translation is CASSLGLAATTDTQYF. The chain employs TRBV28 and TRBJ2-3; TRBD2 matches at 8 bases. The CDR3 is 16 residues long. V trimming: 5 bases; J trimming: 2 bases; junction bases outside the gene matches: 9. In germline, CDR1 is MDHEN, CDR2 SYDVKM.

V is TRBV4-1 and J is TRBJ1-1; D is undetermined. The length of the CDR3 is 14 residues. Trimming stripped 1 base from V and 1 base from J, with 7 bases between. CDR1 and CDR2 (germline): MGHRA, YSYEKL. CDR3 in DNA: TGCGCCAGCAGCCAAGTTCCACGGAACACTGAAGCTTTCTTT. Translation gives CASSQVPRNTEAFF.

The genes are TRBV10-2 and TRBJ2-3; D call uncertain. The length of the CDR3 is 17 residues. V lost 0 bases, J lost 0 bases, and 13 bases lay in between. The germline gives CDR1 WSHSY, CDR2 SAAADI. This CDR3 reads CASSESRVGPSTDTQYF. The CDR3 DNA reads TGCGCCAGCAGTGAGTCTCGGGTTGGACCTAGCACAGATACGCAGTATTTT.

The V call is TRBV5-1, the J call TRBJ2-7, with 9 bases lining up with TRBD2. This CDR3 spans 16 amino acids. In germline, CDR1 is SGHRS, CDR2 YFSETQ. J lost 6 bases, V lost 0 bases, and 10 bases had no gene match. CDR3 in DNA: TGCGCCAGCAGCTTGGGATTGGGGCTAGCGGGATTCGAGCAGTACTTC. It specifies CASSLGLGLAGFEQYF.

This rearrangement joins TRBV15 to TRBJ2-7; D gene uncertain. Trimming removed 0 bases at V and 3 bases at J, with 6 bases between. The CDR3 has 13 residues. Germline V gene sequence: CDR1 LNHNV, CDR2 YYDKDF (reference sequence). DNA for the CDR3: TGTGCCACCAGCAGAGACCCGGGCTACGAGCAGTACTTC. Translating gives CATSRDPGYEQYF. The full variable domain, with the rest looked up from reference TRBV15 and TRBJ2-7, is DAMVIQNPRYQVTQFGKPVTLSCSQTLNHNVMYWYQQKSSQAPKLLFHYYDKDFNNEADTPDNFQSRRPNTSFCFLDIRSPGLGDTAMYLCATSRDPGYEQYFGPGTRLTVT.

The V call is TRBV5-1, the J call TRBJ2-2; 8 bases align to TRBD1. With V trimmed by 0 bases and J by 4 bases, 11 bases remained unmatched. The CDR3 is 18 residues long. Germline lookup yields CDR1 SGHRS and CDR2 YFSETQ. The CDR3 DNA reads TGCGCCAGCAGCTTGGGTTTGACAGGGGCGTTTAGCACCGGGGAGCTGTTTTTT. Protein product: CASSLGLTGAFSTGELFF.

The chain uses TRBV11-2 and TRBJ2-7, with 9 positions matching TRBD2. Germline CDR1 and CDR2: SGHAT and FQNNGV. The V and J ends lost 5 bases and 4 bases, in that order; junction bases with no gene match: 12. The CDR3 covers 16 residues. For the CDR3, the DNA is TGTGCCAGCAGCCCAAGACTAGCGGAGGGGGAGTACGAGCAGTACTTC. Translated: CASSPRLAEGEYEQYF.

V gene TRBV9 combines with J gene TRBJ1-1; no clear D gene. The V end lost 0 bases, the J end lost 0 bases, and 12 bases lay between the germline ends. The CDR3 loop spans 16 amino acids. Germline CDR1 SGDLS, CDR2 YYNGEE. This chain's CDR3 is CASSVGSSAMNTEAFF. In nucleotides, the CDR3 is TGTGCCAGCAGCGTAGGTAGCTCCGCGATGAACACTGAAGCTTTCTTT.

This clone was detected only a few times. The CDR3 loop reads CASSGTGNQPQHF. CDR3 nucleotide sequence: TGTGCCAGCAGCGGGACAGGCAATCAGCCCCAGCATTTT. This chain uses TRBV2 with TRBJ1-5; 7 bases fit TRBD1. This CDR3 has 13 residues. Trimming removed 6 bases from V and 2 bases from J; junction bases left unmatched: 1. Per germline, CDR1 SNHLY and CDR2 FYNNEI. Supplemented by reference TRBV2 and TRBJ1-5, the full variable domain reads EPEVTQTPSHQVTQMGQEVILRCVPISNHLYFYWYRQILGQKVEFLVSFYNNEISEKSEIFDDQFSVERPDGSNFTLKIRSTKLEDSAMYFCASSGTGNQPQHFGDGTRLSIL.

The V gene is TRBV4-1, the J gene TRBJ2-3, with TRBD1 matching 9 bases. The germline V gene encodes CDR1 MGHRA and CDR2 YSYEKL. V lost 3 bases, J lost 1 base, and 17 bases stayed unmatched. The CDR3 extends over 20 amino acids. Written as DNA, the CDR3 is TGCGCCAGCAGCCACACCCCACAGGGGGCCCTCAGTACCGGCACAGATACGCAGTATTTT. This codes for CASSHTPQGALSTGTDTQYF.

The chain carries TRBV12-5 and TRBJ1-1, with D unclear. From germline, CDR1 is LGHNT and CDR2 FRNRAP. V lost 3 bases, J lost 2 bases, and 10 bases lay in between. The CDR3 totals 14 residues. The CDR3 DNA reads TGTGCTAGTGGTTTCCCTCCGGTAAACACTGAAGCTTTCTTT. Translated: CASGFPPVNTEAFF.